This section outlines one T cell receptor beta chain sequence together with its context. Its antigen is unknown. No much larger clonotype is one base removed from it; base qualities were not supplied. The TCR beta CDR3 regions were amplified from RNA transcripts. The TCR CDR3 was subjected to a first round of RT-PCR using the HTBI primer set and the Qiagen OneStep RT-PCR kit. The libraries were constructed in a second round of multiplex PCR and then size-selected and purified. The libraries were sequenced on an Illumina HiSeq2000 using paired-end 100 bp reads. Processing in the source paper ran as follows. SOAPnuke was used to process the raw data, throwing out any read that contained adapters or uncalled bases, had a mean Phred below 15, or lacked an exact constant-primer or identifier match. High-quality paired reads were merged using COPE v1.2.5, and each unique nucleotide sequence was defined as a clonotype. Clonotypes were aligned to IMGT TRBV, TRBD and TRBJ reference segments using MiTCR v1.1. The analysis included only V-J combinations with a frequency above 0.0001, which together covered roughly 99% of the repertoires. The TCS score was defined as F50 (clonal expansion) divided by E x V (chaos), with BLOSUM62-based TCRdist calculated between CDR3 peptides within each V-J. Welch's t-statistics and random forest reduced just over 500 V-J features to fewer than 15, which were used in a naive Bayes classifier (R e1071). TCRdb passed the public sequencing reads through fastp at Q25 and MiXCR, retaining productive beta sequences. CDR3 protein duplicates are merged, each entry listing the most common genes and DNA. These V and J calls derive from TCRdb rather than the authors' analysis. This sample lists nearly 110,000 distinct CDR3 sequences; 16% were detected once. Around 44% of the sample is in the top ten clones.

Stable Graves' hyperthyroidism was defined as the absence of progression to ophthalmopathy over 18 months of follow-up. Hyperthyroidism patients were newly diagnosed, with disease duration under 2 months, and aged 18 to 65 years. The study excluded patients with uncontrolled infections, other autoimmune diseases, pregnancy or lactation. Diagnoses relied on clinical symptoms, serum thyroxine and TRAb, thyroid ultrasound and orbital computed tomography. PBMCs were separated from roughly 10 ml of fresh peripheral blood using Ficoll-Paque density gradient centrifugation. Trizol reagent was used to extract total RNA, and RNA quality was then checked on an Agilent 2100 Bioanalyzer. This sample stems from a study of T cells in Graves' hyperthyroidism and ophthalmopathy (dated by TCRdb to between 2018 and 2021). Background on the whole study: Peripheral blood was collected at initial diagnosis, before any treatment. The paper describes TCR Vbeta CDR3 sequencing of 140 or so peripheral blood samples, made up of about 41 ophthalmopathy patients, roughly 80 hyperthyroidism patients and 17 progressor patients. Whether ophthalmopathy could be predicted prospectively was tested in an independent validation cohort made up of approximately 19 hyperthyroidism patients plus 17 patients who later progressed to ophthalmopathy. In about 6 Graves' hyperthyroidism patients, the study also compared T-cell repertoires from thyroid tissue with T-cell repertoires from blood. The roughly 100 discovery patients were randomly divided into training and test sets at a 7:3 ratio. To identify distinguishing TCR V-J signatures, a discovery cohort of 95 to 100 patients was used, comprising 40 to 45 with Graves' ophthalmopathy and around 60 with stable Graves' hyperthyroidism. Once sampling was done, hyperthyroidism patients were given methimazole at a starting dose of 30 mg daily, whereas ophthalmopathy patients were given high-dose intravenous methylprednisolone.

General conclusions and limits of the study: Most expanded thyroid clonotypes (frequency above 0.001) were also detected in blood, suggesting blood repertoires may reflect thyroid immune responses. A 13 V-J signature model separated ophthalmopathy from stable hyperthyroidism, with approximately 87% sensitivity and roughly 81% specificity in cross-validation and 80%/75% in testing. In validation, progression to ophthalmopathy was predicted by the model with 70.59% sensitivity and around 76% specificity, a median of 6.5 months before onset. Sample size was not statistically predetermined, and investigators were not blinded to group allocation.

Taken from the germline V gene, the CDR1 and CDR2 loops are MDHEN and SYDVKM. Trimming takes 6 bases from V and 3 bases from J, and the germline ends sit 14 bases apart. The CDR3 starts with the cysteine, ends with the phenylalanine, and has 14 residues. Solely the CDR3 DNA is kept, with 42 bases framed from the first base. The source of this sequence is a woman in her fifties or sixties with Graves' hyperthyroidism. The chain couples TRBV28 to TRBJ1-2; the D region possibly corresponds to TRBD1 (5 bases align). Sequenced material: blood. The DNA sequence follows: TGTGCCAGCAGCGGGACTACCTCTTACTATGGCTACACCTTC. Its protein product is CASSGTTSYYGYTF.